Reported below is one TCR beta chain. The source of the sample is a study of blood T cell repertoires in COVID-19. Looking at the study overall: Acute and convalescent COVID-19 specimens originated in the United States, Italy and Spain.

Sequenced by immunoSEQ multiplex PCR; TCRdb stores in-frame clones only, minus some. The sample shows roughly 190,000 clones, just under 85% of them seen only once. The sequence came from a woman aged 70-85 years with active or convalescent COVID-19. Specimen: peripheral blood.

Here the CDR3 DNA reads TGCACCAGCAGCCTCGATGGGCGGGGGCAGTACTTC. This codes for CTSSLDGRGQYF. This chain links TRBV1 with TRBJ2-7; TRBD2, the table's D call, was not compared with the DNA. TRBV1 counts as a pseudogene. The CDR3 has 12 amino acids.